The next 14 T cell receptor beta chains were all read from a single sample in a study of T cell responses to AZD1222 COVID-19 vaccine listed by TCRdb under 2021. What this sample's time point label stands for: about 28 days (+/-7) after the second vaccine dose. Library prep was done by the immunoSEQ multiplex PCR assay. Sourced from immuneACCESS, this table was stored by TCRdb with only in-frame sequences that have V and J called. A share of the clones is absent; for the studies checked, an unresolved V gene accounts for under half, and the remainder has no known explanation. Counted in this sample were about 110,000 clones; roughly 87% of them appeared once. The top ten clones comprise 7.5% to 9% of the sample. The sample in question was peripheral blood, obtained 28 days after the second AZD1222 dose. The source of these receptors is an adult who received the AZD1222 COVID-19 vaccine.

This CDR3 reads CASKSGGANNEQFF. The CDR3 bases are TGTGCCAGCAAAAGCGGGGGGGCTAACAATGAGCAGTTCTTC. The gene calls are TRBV7-2 and TRBJ2-1; 10 positions agree with TRBD2. V lost 7 bases, J lost 5 bases, and 5 bases stayed unmatched. CDR1 and CDR2 (germline): SGHTA, FQGNSA. The CDR3 extends over 14 amino acids.

The V gene is TRBV19, the J gene TRBJ2-2; the D gene is possibly TRBD2 (5 bases). CDR3 length equals 12 residues. V lost 5 bases to trimming and J lost 6 bases, with 7 bases between them. Germline lookup yields CDR1 LNHDA and CDR2 SQIVND (reference sequence). The CDR3 sequence: CASSLASGELFF. As DNA, the CDR3 is TGTGCCAGTAGTCTAGCTTCCGGGGAGCTGTTTTTT.

The chain combines TRBV7-2 with TRBJ1-5; D is uncertain. V dropped 5 bases and J dropped 0 bases, with 11 bases sitting between them. Germline values: CDR1 SGHTA, CDR2 FQGNSA. The CDR3 length is 15 residues. The CDR3 DNA follows: TGTGCCAGCAGCCCCCGGGCCTATAGCAATCAGCCCCAGCATTTT. Residues: CASSPRAYSNQPQHF.

This rearrangement joins TRBV7-2 to TRBJ2-5, with unresolved D. The V gene lost 0 bases and the J gene lost 1 base, with 0 bases spanning the gap. The CDR3 runs 12 residues. From germline, CDR1 is SGHTA and CDR2 FQGNSA. The CDR3: CASSLAQETQYF. DNA for the CDR3: TGTGCCAGCAGCTTAGCCCAAGAGACCCAGTACTTC.

The table lists this clone with a few counts. This sequence joins TRBV11-2 and TRBJ1-2; D unclear. Per the germline V gene, CDR1 is SGHAT and CDR2 is FQNNGV. V gave up 0 bases and J gave up 8 bases, with 4 bases separating them. The CDR3 is 11 amino acids. The CDR3 DNA follows: TGTGCCAGCAGCTTAGACGGAGGCTACACCTTC. It encodes CASSLDGGYTF. Based on the CDR3 plus reference TRBV11-2 and TRBJ1-2, the full variable domain is EAGVAQSPRYKIIEKRQSVAFWCNPISGHATLYWYQQILGQGPKLLIQFQNNGVVDDSQLPKDRFSAERLKGVDSTLKIQPAKLEDSAVYLCASSLDGGYTFGSGTRLTVV.

The chain employs TRBV7-2 and TRBJ2-2; possibly TRBD2 for D (6 bases). V lost 9 bases, J lost 4 bases, and 18 bases lay in between. The germline V gene has CDR1 SGHTA and CDR2 FQGNSA. The CDR3 loop spans 15 amino acids. The CDR3 is CARDDMEGTTGELFF. Here the CDR3 DNA reads TGTGCCAGAGACGACATGGAGGGTACCACCGGGGAGCTGTTTTTT.

This chain uses TRBV10-3 with TRBJ1-1; D remains unclear. Germline CDR1 ENHRY, CDR2 SYGVKD. The CDR3 totals 11 residues. The ends were cut back, 8 bases at V and 4 bases at J, with 8 bases in the middle. The CDR3 loop reads CAIGSPTEAFF. Written as DNA, the CDR3 is TGTGCCATCGGCTCTCCCACTGAAGCTTTCTTT.

This clone was seen ten or more times. V usage is TRBV6-8 and J usage is TRBJ1-2; D unclear. V lost 0 bases and J lost 8, with 22 bases in between. Per germline, CDR1 MNHGY and CDR2 SAAAGT. There are 17 residues in the CDR3. The CDR3 protein is CASSYSDGGPRAGGYTF. The CDR3 nucleotides read TGTGCCAGCAGTTACTCCGACGGTGGACCCCGAGCTGGGGGCTACACCTTC.

This chain connects TRBV7-8 to TRBJ1-6; TRBD1 agrees at 7 bases. V shed 3 bases and J 5 bases; nucleotides not matched to a gene: 4. The CDR3 has 15 amino acids. Germline loops: CDR1 SGHVS, CDR2 FQNEAQ. The CDR3 sequence is CASSFGQADNSPLHF. The CDR3 DNA reads TGTGCCAGCAGCTTTGGACAGGCCGATAATTCACCCCTCCACTTT. Supplemented by reference TRBV7-8 and TRBJ1-6, the full variable domain reads GAGVSQSPRYKVAKRGQDVALRCDPISGHVSLFWYQQALGQGPEFLTYFQNEAQLDKSGLPSDRFFAERPEGSVSTLKIQRTQQEDSAVYLCASSFGQADNSPLHFGNGTRLTVT.

This chain joins TRBV5-6 and TRBJ1-1; D is undetermined. Germline CDR1 and CDR2: SGHDT and YYEEEE. The ends were cut back, 7 bases at V and 5 bases at J, with 18 bases in the middle. The CDR3 spans 14 residues. Written as DNA, the CDR3 is TGTGCCAGCTCTCGCCCCGGAAGAGGGACTGAAGCTTTCTTT. This gives the protein CASSRPGRGTEAFF.

V gene TRBV4-3 combines with J gene TRBJ2-7, with D maybe TRBD2 (5 bases). Germline lookup yields CDR1 LGHNA and CDR2 YSLEER. There are 14 residues in the CDR3. V dropped 0 bases and J dropped 3 bases, with 9 bases sitting between them. DNA of the CDR3: TGCGCCAGCAGCCAAGACCGTCGGGGCTACGAGCAGTACTTC. It encodes CASSQDRRGYEQYF.

This chain joins TRBV27 and TRBJ2-3; possible D gene TRBD1, 5 bases. The V end lost 3 bases, the J end lost 4 bases, and 5 bases lay between the germline ends. The CDR3 loop spans 12 amino acids. Looked up from germline, CDR1 is MNHEY and CDR2 is SMNVEV (reference sequence). This CDR3 is CASSLTADTQYF. The CDR3 DNA sequence: TGTGCCAGCAGTTTGACAGCAGATACGCAGTATTTT.

This clone was recorded many times. This chain uses TRBV15 with TRBJ2-6, with a possible D match to TRBD1 (5 bases). The germline gives CDR1 LNHNV, CDR2 YYDKDF (reference sequence). The ends were cut back, 6 bases at V and 2 bases at J, with 17 bases in the middle. The length of the CDR3 is 17 residues. CDR3 sequence reads: CATRRQGNMAGANVLTF. As DNA, the CDR3 is TGTGCCACCAGAAGGCAGGGTAATATGGCTGGGGCCAACGTCCTGACTTTC.

The DNA for the CDR3 is TGTGCCAGCAGCCGGACAGTACTTTGTACAGATACGCAGTATTTT. Translated: CASSRTVLCTDTQYF. The J gene is TRBJ2-3, the V gene TRBV7-4; maybe TRBD1 (6 bases). CDR3 size: 15 residues. Per germline, CDR1 SGHVT and CDR2 SQSDAQ. Trimming left V 5 bases short and J 3 bases short, with 15 bases between.